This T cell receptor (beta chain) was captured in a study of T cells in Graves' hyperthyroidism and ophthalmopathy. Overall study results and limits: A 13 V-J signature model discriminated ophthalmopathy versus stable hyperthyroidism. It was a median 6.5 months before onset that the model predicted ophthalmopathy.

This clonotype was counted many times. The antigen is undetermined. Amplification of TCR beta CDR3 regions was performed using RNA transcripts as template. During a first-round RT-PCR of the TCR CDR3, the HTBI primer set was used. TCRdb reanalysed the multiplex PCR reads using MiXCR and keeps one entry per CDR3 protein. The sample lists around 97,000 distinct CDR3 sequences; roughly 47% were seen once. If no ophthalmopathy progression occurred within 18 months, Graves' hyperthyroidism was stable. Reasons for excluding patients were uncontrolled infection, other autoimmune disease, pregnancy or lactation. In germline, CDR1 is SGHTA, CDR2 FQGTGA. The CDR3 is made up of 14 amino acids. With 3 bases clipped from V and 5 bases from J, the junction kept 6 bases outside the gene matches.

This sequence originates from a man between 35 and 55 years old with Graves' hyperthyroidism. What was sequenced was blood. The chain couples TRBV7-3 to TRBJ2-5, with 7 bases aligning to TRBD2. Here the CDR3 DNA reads TGTGCCAGCAGCTTGGGGGTGGGAGGGGAGACCCAGTACTTC. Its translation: CASSLGVGGETQYF. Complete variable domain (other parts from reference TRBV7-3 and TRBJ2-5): GAGVSQTPSNKVTEKGKYVELRCDPISGHTALYWYRQSLGQGPEFLIYFQGTGAADDSGLPNDRFFAVRPEGSVSTLKIQRTERGDSAVYLCASSLGVGGETQYFGPGTRLLVL.